These 23 T cell receptor beta chains originate from one sample sequenced in a study of Ad26.COV2.S vaccination and SARS-CoV-2 variants. Measured with immunoSEQ multiplex PCR; TCRdb has only the in-frame clones, and not every one. The sample consists of under 550,000 clones, approximately 87% of them appearing once. Treatment reported: some 20 received Ad26.COV2.S at low or high dose, single or two shots; several received placebo; per-sample allocation not given. Material that was analyzed had been drawn on day 63 after the first vaccine or placebo injection. The sample consisted of peripheral blood, taken in a trial of Ad26.COV2.S vaccine versus placebo. The receptors come from a person aged 18-60 years who received the Ad26.COV2.S COVID-19 vaccine or a placebo.

The V gene is TRBV10-3, the J gene TRBJ2-5, with 9 bases that match TRBD1. Germline V CDR1 and CDR2: ENHRY, SYGVKD. The CDR3 is 15 amino acids. The V and J ends lost 3 bases and 2 bases, in that order; junction bases with no gene match: 4. The CDR3 DNA sequence: TGTGCCATCAGTGAATCTGACAGGGGGCAAGAGACCCAGTACTTC. Translation gives CAISESDRGQETQYF.

This sequence joins TRBV6-5 and TRBJ1-2; tentative D call: TRBD1 (6 bases). CDR1 and CDR2 (germline): MNHEY, SVGAGI. Trimming removed 7 bases at V and 2 bases at J, with 11 bases between. The CDR3 runs to 13 residues. Here the CDR3 reads CASKLTGNYGYTF. CDR3 nucleotide sequence: TGTGCCAGCAAATTGACAGGAAACTATGGCTACACCTTC.

J is TRBJ1-6 and V is TRBV6-6, with TRBD1 matching 7 bases. Germline CDR1 and CDR2: MNHNY and SVGAGI (reference sequence). The CDR3 contains 15 residues. V shed 0 bases, J shed 7 bases, and the junction held 3 bases outside the gene matches. CDR3 sequence: CASSYSGQTNSPLHF. The CDR3 coding sequence is TGTGCCAGCAGTTACTCGGGACAGACAAATTCACCCCTCCACTTT.

The rearrangement links TRBV6-1 to TRBJ2-5; 13 positions agree with TRBD2. Losses at the gene ends were 4 bases for V and 1 base for J; bases not matched to a gene: 3. Germline-derived CDR1 and CDR2 are MNHNS and SASEGT. The CDR3 spans 16 residues. The CDR3 loop is CASSALAGGIQETQYF. CDR3 sequence (DNA): TGTGCCAGCAGTGCACTAGCGGGGGGGATCCAAGAGACCCAGTACTTC.

The rearrangement links TRBV7-2 to TRBJ2-7; tentatively, D is TRBD2 (7 bases). Germline CDR1 SGHTA, CDR2 FQGNSA. The CDR3 totals 15 residues. The ends were cut back, 6 bases at V and 1 base at J, with 16 bases in the middle. CDR3 loop: CASSLQAGTSYEQYF. CDR3 DNA: TGTGCCAGCAGTTTACAAGCGGGGACATCCTACGAGCAGTACTTC.

The chain joins TRBV10-1 to TRBJ2-5, with 7 bases lining up with TRBD2. V trimming: 6 bases; J trimming: 5 bases; junction bases outside the gene matches: 15. Germline V gene lookup returns CDR1 WNHNN and CDR2 SYGVQD (reference sequence). The CDR3 loop spans 16 amino acids. The CDR3 spells CASRGGSRSREETQYF. In DNA form, the CDR3 reads TGCGCCAGCAGGGGGGGGAGCAGGTCTCGTGAGGAGACCCAGTACTTC.

V is TRBV14 and J is TRBJ1-6; D uncertain. Germline V gene sequence: CDR1 SGHDN, CDR2 FVKESK. Trimming left V 3 bases short and J 9 bases short, with 12 bases between. This CDR3 has 14 amino acids. The CDR3 sequence: CASSHTVSSSPLHF. The CDR3 region has the DNA TGTGCCAGCAGCCACACCGTGAGTTCTTCACCCCTCCACTTT.

This clone was counted many times. The chain is built from TRBV28 and TRBJ1-1, with a weak D call TRBD1 (6 bases). The ends were cut back, 5 bases at V and 1 base at J, with 14 bases in the middle. Germline V gene lookup returns CDR1 MDHEN and CDR2 SYDVKM. The CDR3 runs to 15 residues. The CDR3 coding sequence is TGTGCCAGCAGTCTAACCCAGACAGGGAACACTGAAGCTTTCTTT. As protein: CASSLTQTGNTEAFF.

This clone was seen more than once but under ten times. This chain uses TRBV4-2 with TRBJ2-3, with D unresolved. The CDR3 length is 15 residues. Germline values: CDR1 LGHNA, CDR2 YNFKEQ. V was clipped by 1 base and J by 1 base, with 9 bases between them. The CDR3 sequence: CASSQGTQGTDTQYF. CDR3 in DNA: TGTGCCAGCAGCCAAGGTACCCAGGGCACAGATACGCAGTATTTT.

This clone appeared once. This chain connects TRBV11-2 to TRBJ1-2, with unresolved D. The CDR3 loop spans 13 amino acids. The V and J ends lost 2 bases and 8 bases respectively, with 12 bases between them. Germline lookup yields CDR1 SGHAT and CDR2 FQNNGV. CDR3 sequence reads: CASSLIIGQGYTF. Written as DNA, the CDR3 is TGTGCCAGCAGCTTAATCATTGGTCAGGGCTACACCTTC. Drawing the rest from reference TRBV11-2 and TRBJ1-2, the complete variable domain is EAGVAQSPRYKIIEKRQSVAFWCNPISGHATLYWYQQILGQGPKLLIQFQNNGVVDDSQLPKDRFSAERLKGVDSTLKIQPAKLEDSAVYLCASSLIIGQGYTFGSGTRLTVV.

This clone was counted once. The chain has TRBV7-4 and TRBJ1-4; TRBD1 agrees at 7 bases. J gave up 7 bases and V 4 bases, and 9 bases lay outside the gene matches. Germline CDR1 is SGHVT and CDR2 is SQSDAQ. There are 15 residues in the CDR3. CDR3 sequence reads: CASSSPPTGSEKLFF. CDR3 in DNA: TGTGCCAGCAGCTCACCCCCGACAGGGAGTGAAAAACTGTTTTTT.

This clone was seen just once. The chain combines TRBV3-1 (or the pseudogene TRBV3-2) with TRBJ2-2; the D gene is possibly TRBD1 (5 bases). This CDR3 has 15 amino acids. In germline, CDR1 is LGHDT, CDR2 YNNKEL (reference sequence). The V end lost 0 bases, the J end lost 6 bases, and 11 bases lay between the germline ends. The CDR3 bases are TGTGCCAGCAGCCAAGACAGGGTAGGGGCCGGGGAGCTGTTTTTT. Protein sequence: CASSQDRVGAGELFF.

The chain links TRBV7-7 to TRBJ2-5; 7 nucleotides align to TRBD2. After removal of 1 base from V and 2 bases from J, the junction contained 13 bases not matched to a gene. From germline, CDR1 is SSHAT and CDR2 FNYEAQ (reference sequence). CDR3 size: 18 residues. CDR3 amino acids: CASSLGVRPSGLQETQYF. CDR3 coding DNA: TGTGCCAGCAGCTTAGGGGTCAGGCCTAGCGGTCTACAAGAGACCCAGTACTTC. Based on the CDR3 plus reference TRBV7-7 and TRBJ2-5, the full variable domain is GAGVSQSPRYKVTKRGQDVTLRCDPISSHATLYWYQQALGQGPEFLTYFNYEAQPDKSGLPSDRFSAERPEGSISTLTIQRTEQRDSAMYRCASSLGVRPSGLQETQYFGPGTRLLVL.

The chain uses TRBV28 and TRBJ1-5, with a weak D call TRBD1 (6 bases). The CDR3 runs 14 residues. Germline V gene lookup returns CDR1 MDHEN and CDR2 SYDVKM. V was pared by 2 bases and J by 4 bases, with 9 bases between. In nucleotides, the CDR3 is TGTGCCAGCAGTTTAGACAGGCCGAATCAGCCCCAGCATTTT. It codes for CASSLDRPNQPQHF.

V is TRBV18 and J is TRBJ1-1; D might be TRBD1 (5 bases). Germline V gives CDR1 KGHSH, CDR2 LQKENI. The CDR3 length is 15 residues. V lost 1 base to trimming and J lost 3 bases, with 12 bases between them. The CDR3 loop reads CASSPLSGRDTEAFF. Here the CDR3 DNA reads TGTGCCAGCTCACCACTGTCAGGGCGGGACACTGAAGCTTTCTTT.

J is TRBJ1-4 and V is TRBV29-1; TRBD1 aligns across 9 bases. Trimming cost V 5 bases and J 8 bases; bases outside gene matches: 9. The CDR3 extends over 14 amino acids. CDR1 is SQVTM and CDR2 is ANQGSEA in the germline V gene. As DNA, the CDR3 is TGCAGCGTTCAACCGGGACAGGGACGGGAAAAACTGTTTTTT. This sequence encodes CSVQPGQGREKLFF.

This rearrangement joins TRBV7-2 to TRBJ1-3; D unresolved. Germline assignment: CDR1 SGHTA and CDR2 FQGNSA. This CDR3 region has 15 residues. The V end was cut by 5 bases, the J end by 0 bases, with 11 bases between. In DNA form, the CDR3 reads TGTGCCAGCAGCCCAAGGGTAGTCTCTGGAAACACCATATATTTT. Its translation is CASSPRVVSGNTIYF.

This clone showed up just once. The chain joins TRBV5-4 to TRBJ2-5; a possible D gene is TRBD2 (6 bases). Trimming removed 1 base from V and 3 bases from J, with 7 bases in between. The germline V gene has CDR1 SGHNT and CDR2 YYREEE (reference sequence). This CDR3 has 13 amino acids. CDR3 loop: CASSLPGEETQYF. The CDR3 DNA reads as TGTGCCAGCAGCTTGCCGGGGGAAGAGACCCAGTACTTC.

The genes are TRBV27 and TRBJ2-3; no clear D. This CDR3 is 11 amino acids long. Trimming took off 5 bases at V and 4 bases at J, with 4 bases between the two ends. Germline CDR1 is MNHEY and CDR2 is SMNVEV (reference sequence). In nucleotides, the CDR3 is TGTGCCAGCAGTCTGCCAGATACGCAGTATTTT. Translated, it gives CASSLPDTQYF.

The CDR3 DNA reads TGTGCCAGTAGCCAAGCAGACTTGAACACTGAAGCTTTCTTT. Translated: CASSQADLNTEAFF. V is TRBV19 and J is TRBJ1-1; no definite D call. CDR3 size: 14 residues. CDR1 and CDR2 from the germline V gene are LNHDA and SQIVND (reference sequence). Deletions cut 6 bases from V and 0 bases from J, with 11 bases between.

V and J are TRBV10-3 and TRBJ1-6, with D possibly being TRBD1 (5 bases). Germline V CDR1 and CDR2: ENHRY, SYGVKD. The CDR3 is 19 amino acids. V was shortened by 2 bases and J by 9 bases, with 26 bases between the two germline ends. The CDR3 here is CAISEGAVNRDVRGSPLHF. The CDR3, as DNA: TGTGCCATCAGTGAGGGGGCGGTGAACCGGGACGTCCGCGGTTCACCCCTCCACTTT.

This clone was picked up one time. The V call is TRBV18, the J call TRBJ2-7, with TRBD1 matching over 8 bases. Germline loops: CDR1 KGHSH, CDR2 LQKENI. Trimming at V came to 2 bases and at J to 5 bases, leaving 14 bases not matched to a gene. The CDR3 runs 17 residues. In DNA, the CDR3 is TGTGCCAGCTCACCATTAACCCCAGGGGGCGCGAACCACGAGCAGTACTTC. Protein product: CASSPLTPGGANHEQYF.

The CDR3, as DNA: TGTGCCAGCAGTTCCCGACTAGGTAAAGACACCGGGGAGCTGTTTTTT. Its translation is CASSSRLGKDTGELFF. The chain links TRBV6-2 or TRBV6-3 to TRBJ2-2, with D possibly TRBD2 on 6 matching bases. The germline V gene has CDR1 MNHEY and CDR2 SVGEGT. Deletions cut 4 bases from V and 3 bases from J, with 15 bases between. CDR3 size: 16 residues.